The entry that follows covers one T cell receptor (beta chain) sequence. This sample stems from a study of human T cells and chemical hapten exposure. Across the study: Yields of TCR per sample differed, chiefly owing to small differences in pooled library volume.

Time point defined: patch test 1, 2 weeks after DPC sensitization. As for treatment: therapeutic diphenylcyclopropenone sensitization with weekly scalp DPC. Non-pregnant alopecia patients aged 18 to 70, suitable for DPC therapy. TCRdb re-analysed the RACE reads in MiXCR, keeping a single row per CDR3 protein. The sample has about 120,000 distinct CDR3 sequences, around 10% seen once. The CDR3 loop spans 15 amino acids. Germline CDR1 and CDR2: WSHSY and SAAADI. The J segment lost 6 bases and the V segment lost 2 bases, leaving 4 bases of the junction unmatched. Specimen: whole blood, collected in connection with sensitization to the hapten diphenylcyclopropenone (DPC). The TCR originated in a woman between 50 and 59 years old with alopecia areata. Some clones in this sample may be carry-over from other donors' samples. This chain uses TRBV10-2 with TRBJ1-5; 10 bases fit TRBD1. The CDR3 spells CASSEARTGGQPQHF. In DNA form, the CDR3 reads TGCGCCAGCAGTGAGGCTAGGACAGGGGGTCAGCCCCAGCATTTT.